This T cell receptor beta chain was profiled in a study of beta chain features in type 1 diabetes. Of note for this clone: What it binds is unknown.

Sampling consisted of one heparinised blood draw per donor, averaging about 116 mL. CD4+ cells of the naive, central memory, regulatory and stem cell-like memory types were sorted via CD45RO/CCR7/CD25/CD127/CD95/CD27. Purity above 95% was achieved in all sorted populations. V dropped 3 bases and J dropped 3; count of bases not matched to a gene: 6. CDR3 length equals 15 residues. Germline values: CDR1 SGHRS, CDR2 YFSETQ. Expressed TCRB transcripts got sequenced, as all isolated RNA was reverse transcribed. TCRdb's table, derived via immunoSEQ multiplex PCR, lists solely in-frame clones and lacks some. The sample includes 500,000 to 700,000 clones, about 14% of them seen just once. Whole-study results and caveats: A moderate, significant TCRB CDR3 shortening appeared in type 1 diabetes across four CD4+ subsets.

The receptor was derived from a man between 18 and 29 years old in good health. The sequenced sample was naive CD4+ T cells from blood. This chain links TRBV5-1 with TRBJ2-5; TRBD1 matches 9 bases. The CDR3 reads CASSSLGQGEETQYF. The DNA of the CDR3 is TGCGCCAGCAGCTCCCTGGGACAGGGAGAAGAGACCCAGTACTTC.